These 13 T cell receptor beta chains share one sample of origin, sequenced in a study of read filtering for tumor transcriptome and immune sequencing. This library used around 400 ng RNA and molecular barcoded adaptors spanning alpha/delta and beta/gamma chains. MiXCR was run by TCRdb on the reads, yielding one entry per CDR3 protein. Of around 30,000 distinct CDR3 sequences detected, approximately 18% appear once; the ten largest clones hold 16%. Specimen: a population of CD138-negative cells sorted from bone marrow. These receptors all come from a donor aged 40 or older with multiple myeloma.

This clonotype was seen ten or more times. The V gene is TRBV29-1, the J gene TRBJ1-1; perhaps TRBD1 as D (6 bases). Germline V gene sequence: CDR1 SQVTM, CDR2 ANQGSEA. The CDR3 is 15 amino acids. The V end was cut by 6 bases, the J end by 3 bases, with 20 bases between. As DNA, the CDR3 is TGCAGCGTCCCCCCCGAACAGGGAAAGGACACTGAAGCTTTCTTT. Encoded protein: CSVPPEQGKDTEAFF.

Regarding this clonotype: One base away lies a much larger clone, so this may be a sequencing read error. This chain links TRBV28 with TRBJ1-3; D gene ambiguous. This CDR3 comprises 13 residues. From germline, CDR1 is MDHEN and CDR2 SYDVKM. Here the CDR3 DNA reads TGTGCCAGTTGGACGGTCTCTGGAACCACCATATATTTT. Translation gives CASWTVSGTTIYF. The whole variable domain, remainder taken from reference TRBV28 and TRBJ1-3, is DVKVTQSSRYLVKRTGEKVFLECVQDMDHENMFWYRQDPGLGLRLIYFSYDVKMKEKGDIPEGYSVSREKKERFSLILESASTNQTSMYLCASWTVSGTTIYFGEGSWLTVV.

The table lists this clonotype with many counts. V and J are TRBV7-9 and TRBJ1-1; D perhaps matches TRBD1 (6 bases). The germline V and J ends were trimmed by 6 bases and 3 bases, with 17 bases remaining between them. Germline V gives CDR1 SEHNR, CDR2 FQNEAQ (reference sequence). The CDR3 loop spans 15 amino acids. The DNA of the CDR3 is TGTGCCAGCAGTCCCGGTAACAGGGTGGACACTGAAGCTTTCTTT. It translates to CASSPGNRVDTEAFF.

At least ten counts were recorded for this clonotype. The chain is built from TRBV18 and TRBJ2-7, with a possible D match to TRBD2 (6 bases). Per germline, CDR1 KGHSH and CDR2 LQKENI. The V gene lost 0 bases and the J gene lost 6 bases, with 18 bases spanning the gap. The CDR3 is 16 amino acids. DNA for the CDR3: TGTGCCAGCTCACCACCACCGGGGTGGAGCGGGTCCGAGCAGTACTTC. Encoded protein: CASSPPPGWSGSEQYF. Full variable domain (rest looked up from reference TRBV18 and TRBJ2-7): NAGVMQNPRHLVRRRGQEARLRCSPMKGHSHVYWYRQLPEEGLKFMVYLQKENIIDESGMPKERFSAEFPKEGPSILRIQQVVRGDSAAYFCASSPPPGWSGSEQYFGPGTRLTVT.

The table lists this clonotype with many counts. The CDR3 region has the DNA TGCGCCAGCAGCTTTGGGGGAGTTGGCACCGGGGAGCTGTTTTTT. The encoded protein is CASSFGGVGTGELFF. The chain employs TRBV5-1 and TRBJ2-2; perhaps D is TRBD1 or TRBD2 (5 bases each). The CDR3 covers 15 residues. The V gene's germline CDR1 is SGHRS and CDR2 YFSETQ. Trimming took 2 bases from V and 4 from J, leaving 12 bases between them.

Many counts were recorded for this clonotype. V and J are TRBV11-2 and TRBJ2-7; 11 nucleotides align to TRBD1. The trim removed 1 base at V and 6 bases at J, leaving 2 bases unmatched. From germline, CDR1 is SGHAT and CDR2 FQNNGV. The CDR3 length is 14 residues. The CDR3 sequence is CASSLAGQGVEQYF. For the CDR3, the DNA is TGTGCCAGCAGCTTAGCGGGACAGGGGGTCGAGCAGTACTTC.

About this clonotype: This may arise from a read error, as a much more abundant clone is one base away. The rearrangement uses TRBV24-1 and TRBJ2-5; D remains ambiguous. CDR1 KGHDR and CDR2 SFDVKD come from the germline V gene. CDR3 length equals 14 residues. V lost 0 bases and J 1 base, leaving 5 bases between the germline ends. The CDR3 sequence: CATSDLVIQETQYF. The CDR3 DNA is TGTGCCACCAGTGATTTGGTTATCCAAGAGACCCAGTACTTC.

For this clonotype: A much larger clone is a single base away; this may be a read error. CDR3 nucleotide sequence: TGCAGTGCTAGTCGGCCTAGCGGGGGCTCCTACAATGAGCAGTTCTTC. It yields the protein CSASRPSGGSYNEQFF. The chain links TRBV20-1 to TRBJ2-1, with 10 bases fitting TRBD2. The J segment lost 0 bases and the V segment lost 3 bases, leaving 5 bases of the junction unmatched. The CDR3 sequence is 16 residues long. The germline V gene has CDR1 DFQATT and CDR2 SNEGSKA (reference sequence).

This clonotype is medium-sized (0.01 to 0.1%) within its sample. The CDR3 loop is CASIGTADAFF. The DNA of the CDR3 is TGTGCCAGCATCGGGACAGCCGACGCTTTCTTT. This chain joins TRBV27 and TRBJ1-1; 7 bases agree with TRBD1. After removal of 7 bases from V and 11 bases from J, the junction contained 7 bases not matched to a gene. The CDR3 runs to 11 residues. CDR1 is MNHEY and CDR2 is SMNVEV in the germline V gene (reference sequence).

V gene TRBV18 combines with J gene TRBJ2-6; D not resolved. With 8 bases removed from V and 0 bases from J, the gap between germline ends came to 11 bases. There are 15 residues in the CDR3. Germline-derived CDR1 and CDR2 are KGHSH and LQKENI. The CDR3 DNA sequence: TGTGCCAGCCCCCCCGCAGACTCTGGGGCCAACGTCCTGACTTTC. This codes for CASPPADSGANVLTF.

In regard to this clonotype: Just one base apart from a much larger clone, this may be a read error. The CDR3 carries no conserved terminal phenylalanine or tryptophan, so it likely arises from a read error. The V gene is TRBV20-1, the J gene TRBJ2-1; no definite D call. Germline CDR1 is DFQATT and CDR2 is SNEGSKA (reference sequence). V shed 1 base and J shed 5 bases, with 3 bases lying between them. The CDR3 sequence is 11 residues long. CDR3 sequence (DNA): TGCAGTGCTAGAGGGCACAATGAGCAGTTCTCC. Amino acids: CSARGHNEQFS.

Comments on this clonotype: A much bigger clone sits one base away, suggesting this may be a read error. V gene TRBV2 combines with J gene TRBJ1-5; maybe TRBD1 (6 bases). This CDR3 contains 13 residues. Germline-derived CDR1 and CDR2 are SNHLY and FYNNEI. V was cut by 4 bases and J by 7 bases, with 11 bases left in between. CDR3 sequence reads: CASSVQGGQPQHF. The CDR3 nucleotides read TGTGCCAGCAGTGTACAGGGCGGCCAGCCCCAGCATTTT.

Ten or more counts support this clonotype. The chain has TRBV6-5 and TRBJ1-5; TRBD1 is a possible D gene (5 bases). The length of the CDR3 is 15 residues. V was clipped by 7 bases and J by 0 bases, with 13 bases between them. Germline V gives CDR1 MNHEY, CDR2 SVGAGI. Written as DNA, the CDR3 is TGTGCCAGCATGCGGGGGATTTATAGCAATCAGCCCCAGCATTTT. Its protein is CASMRGIYSNQPQHF.